One sample yielded the 30 T cell receptor beta chains listed below, sequenced in a study of response to subunit inactivated influenza vaccine. TCRdb re-called the RT-PCR reads with MiXCR, one entry per CDR3 protein. The sample shows some 520,000 distinct CDR3 sequences, about 15% of them seen only once. Material: CD4+ T cells sorted from PBMCs, obtained roughly 24 months after vaccination. The receptors were gathered from a man between 50 and 75 years old who received an inactivated influenza vaccine.

The gene calls are TRBV4-1 and TRBJ1-2, with 7 bases that match TRBD1. The length of the CDR3 is 15 residues. Unmatched junction bases numbered 6, after V lost 0 bases and J lost 5 bases. CDR1 is MGHRA, CDR2 YSYEKL, per germline. CDR3 sequence reads: CASSQEAQGWYGYTF. The CDR3 region has the DNA TGCGCCAGCAGCCAAGAGGCACAGGGGTGGTATGGCTACACCTTC.

The chain is built from TRBV11-2 and TRBJ2-6; tentatively, D is TRBD1 or TRBD2 (5 bases each). The CDR3 length is 16 residues. In germline, CDR1 is SGHAT, CDR2 FQNNGV. Trimming took off 3 bases at V and 0 bases at J, with 9 bases between the two ends. The CDR3 here is CASSFPGSSGANVLTF. CDR3 DNA sequence: TGTGCCAGCAGCTTCCCAGGGAGCTCTGGGGCCAACGTCCTGACTTTC.

This clonotype has just a few counts. The V and J genes are TRBV21-1 and TRBJ1-5; the table names TRBD1, a call not compared with the DNA. TRBV21-1 is recorded as a pseudogene. This CDR3 contains 16 residues. In nucleotides, the CDR3 is TGTGCCAGCAGCAAAGAGAGGACGGGAAGCAATCAGCCCCAGCATTTT. This translates into CASSKERTGSNQPQHF.

The chain has TRBV6-5 and TRBJ1-1, with D hard to call. Germline V lookup: CDR1 MNHEY, CDR2 SVGAGI. Trimming took off 0 bases at V and 1 base at J, with 6 bases between the two ends. This CDR3 is built from 14 residues. DNA for the CDR3: TGTGCCAGCAGTTACTCGAAGTGGAACACTGAAGCTTTCTTT. Protein product: CASSYSKWNTEAFF.

This clonotype was observed a few times. The rearrangement uses TRBV29-1 and TRBJ2-5, with 7 bases lining up with TRBD1. The CDR3 extends over 13 amino acids. Trimming removed 7 bases from V and 5 bases from J; junction bases left unmatched: 10. Germline V CDR1 and CDR2: SQVTM, ANQGSEA. CDR3 nucleotides: TGCAGCGCCACCAACTTACAGGGGGAGACCCAGTACTTC. Protein: CSATNLQGETQYF.

The CDR3 nucleotides are TGTGCCAGCAGCTTGTCTAGCTACAGCTGGGAGCTGTTTTTT. The encoded protein is CASSLSSYSWELFF. The rearrangement uses TRBV7-2 and TRBJ2-2, with D perhaps TRBD2 (5 bases). The germline CDR1 and CDR2 sequences are SGHTA and FQGNSA. The CDR3 runs to 14 residues. V was cut by 3 bases and J by 9 bases, with 14 bases left in between.

The chain combines TRBV28 with TRBJ2-1, with D perhaps TRBD1 or TRBD2 (5 bases each). CDR3 length: 16 residues. Trimming pared 4 bases from V and 2 bases from J, leaving 15 bases between. Germline V gene data show CDR1 as MDHEN and CDR2 as SYDVKM. The CDR3, as DNA: TGTGCCAGCAGTTCCTCGGGGCAGCCTCCCTACAATGAGCAGTTCTTC. Its translation is CASSSSGQPPYNEQFF.

The chain joins TRBV19 to TRBJ2-7, with D perhaps TRBD2 (5 bases). The CDR3 runs 13 residues. The germline V gene has CDR1 LNHDA and CDR2 SQIVND (reference sequence). With 2 bases removed from V and 4 bases from J, the gap between germline ends came to 9 bases. The CDR3 DNA sequence: TGTGCCAGTAGTATAATCGAGGGATACGAGCAGTACTTC. Translating gives CASSIIEGYEQYF.

This clonotype was recorded many times. This chain uses TRBV5-6 with TRBJ2-7, with TRBD2 identical over 8 bases. This CDR3 comprises 13 residues. Germline CDR1 reads SGHDT; CDR2 reads YYEEEE. The ends lost 4 bases at V and 4 bases at J; junction bases unmatched: 4. Written as DNA, the CDR3 is TGTGCCAGCAGCAACCGGGGGGGTTACGAGCAGTACTTC. It is translated as CASSNRGGYEQYF.

This clonotype has more than one count but fewer than ten. The chain is built from TRBV7-2 and TRBJ1-2; D perhaps matches TRBD1 (5 bases). Germline V lookup: CDR1 SGHTA, CDR2 FQGNSA. This CDR3 is built from 13 residues. The V end was cut by 2 bases, the J end by 8 bases, with 12 bases between. CDR3 nucleotide sequence: TGTGCCAGCAGCTTACTGACAGTGGGAGGCTACACCTTC. Its translation: CASSLLTVGGYTF.

This clonotype occurred a few times. The V and J genes are TRBV6-1 and TRBJ2-7; TRBD1 agrees at 8 bases. Germline loops: CDR1 MNHNS, CDR2 SASEGT. Trimming cost V 10 bases and J 0 bases; bases outside gene matches: 11. The CDR3 is 15 amino acids. CDR3 in DNA: TGTGCCACCATATTTCACAGGGGGAGCTCCTACGAGCAGTACTTC. This translates into CATIFHRGSSYEQYF.

The chain carries TRBV27 and TRBJ2-5; 12 bases map to TRBD2. V lost 4 bases and J lost 4; bases outside the gene matches: 7. The germline V gene encodes CDR1 MNHEY and CDR2 SMNVEV (reference sequence). The CDR3 runs to 16 residues. This CDR3 reads CASSSTRLAGVETQYF. CDR3 bases: TGTGCCAGCAGTTCAACCCGACTAGCGGGGGTAGAGACCCAGTACTTC.

The chain uses TRBV20-1 and TRBJ1-1, with TRBD1 matching 8 bases. There are 13 residues in the CDR3. Germline values: CDR1 DFQATT, CDR2 SNEGSKA (reference sequence). The V and J ends lost 4 bases and 5 bases, in that order; junction bases with no gene match: 6. CDR3 region: CSAKDRAMTEAFF. In DNA form, the CDR3 reads TGCAGTGCTAAGGACAGGGCCATGACTGAAGCTTTCTTT.

The chain combines TRBV12-3 or TRBV12-4 with TRBJ1-1, with 7 bases identical to TRBD1. The CDR3 is 16 residues long. V shed 5 bases and J 1 base; nucleotides not matched to a gene: 10. The CDR3, as DNA: TGTGCCAGCAGTACGTCAACAGGGGCAAAGAACACTGAAGCTTTCTTT. Translated, it gives CASSTSTGAKNTEAFF.

This clonotype was picked up many times. This chain uses TRBV2 with TRBJ2-5, with 9 bases matching TRBD1. In germline, CDR1 is SNHLY, CDR2 FYNNEI. V was pared by 6 bases and J by 4 bases, with 6 bases of the junction left unmatched. The CDR3 consists of 14 residues. The CDR3 sequence: CASSTDRGGETQYF. CDR3 sequence (DNA): TGTGCCAGCAGCACGGACAGGGGAGGAGAGACCCAGTACTTC.

V is TRBV20-1 and J is TRBJ1-5; D is possibly TRBD1 (6 bases). The CDR3 runs 13 residues. Germline CDR1 is DFQATT and CDR2 is SNEGSKA (reference sequence). Between the trimmed V and J ends, which lost 7 bases and 2 bases, there was a span of 12 bases. The chain's CDR3 is CSVGGAGNQPQHF. In DNA form, the CDR3 reads TGCAGTGTCGGGGGGGCTGGCAATCAGCCCCAGCATTTT.

The chain links TRBV5-1 to TRBJ1-6, with a weak D call TRBD1 (5 bases). This CDR3 is 15 amino acids long. Trimming removed 2 bases at V and 9 bases at J, with 15 bases between. Per germline, CDR1 SGHRS and CDR2 YFSETQ. CDR3 sequence reads: CASSLSGRDRSPLHF. Here the CDR3 DNA reads TGCGCCAGCAGCTTATCCGGCAGGGACCGTTCACCCCTCCACTTT.

This clonotype was picked up a small number of times. The rearrangement joins TRBV30 to TRBJ2-3; possibly TRBD2 for D (6 bases). The CDR3 is 14 amino acids. Deletions cut 2 bases from V and 6 bases from J, with 15 bases between. Looked up from germline, CDR1 is GTSNPN and CDR2 is SVGIG (reference sequence). CDR3 region: CAWSSGLPPDTQYF. CDR3 in DNA: TGTGCCTGGAGTTCGGGACTGCCTCCCGATACGCAGTATTTT.

J is TRBJ1-1 and V is TRBV7-2; 7 nucleotides agree with TRBD1. Germline-derived CDR1 and CDR2 are SGHTA and FQGNSA. The CDR3 covers 15 residues. Trimming removed 5 bases from V and 4 bases from J; junction bases left unmatched: 10. CDR3 sequence: CASSPQRGRITEAFF. CDR3 in DNA: TGTGCCAGCAGCCCGCAAAGGGGGCGCATCACTGAAGCTTTCTTT.

This clonotype showed up many times. V usage is TRBV29-1 and J usage is TRBJ2-7; D call uncertain. The V end lost 2 bases, the J end lost 3 bases, and 11 bases lay between the germline ends. In germline, CDR1 is SQVTM, CDR2 ANQGSEA. This CDR3 is built from 13 residues. The CDR3 DNA follows: TGCAGCGTTGAATTGGCCGGTAGCTACGAGCAGTACTTC. Protein product: CSVELAGSYEQYF.

This clonotype was detected only a few times. V usage is TRBV5-8 and J usage is TRBJ1-2; D is uncertain. With 1 base removed from V and 8 bases from J, the gap between germline ends came to 6 bases. This CDR3 contains 11 residues. CDR1 is SGHTS, CDR2 YDEGEE, per germline. For the CDR3, the DNA is TGTGCCAGCAGCTTGCTCGGAGGCTACACCTTC. It yields the protein CASSLLGGYTF.

This clonotype was seen a handful of times. The gene calls are TRBV5-4 and TRBJ2-3; D is possibly TRBD1 (6 bases). Between the trimmed V and J ends, which lost 4 bases and 0 bases, there was a span of 9 bases. The CDR3 has 14 amino acids. Germline V lookup: CDR1 SGHNT, CDR2 YYREEE (reference sequence). CDR3 sequence: CASSVDSSTDTQYF. The DNA for the CDR3 is TGTGCCAGCAGCGTGGACAGTAGCACAGATACGCAGTATTTT.

The chain is built from TRBV5-1 and TRBJ2-1; D possibly corresponds to TRBD2 (6 bases). Per the germline V gene, CDR1 is SGHRS and CDR2 is YFSETQ. This CDR3 has 15 residues. V was clipped by 4 bases and J by 5 bases, with 16 bases between them. The CDR3 region is CASSLGTFLNNEQFF. CDR3 nucleotides: TGCGCCAGCAGCCTGGGGACTTTTCTAAACAATGAGCAGTTCTTC. Full variable domain (outside the CDR3, taken from reference TRBV5-1 and TRBJ2-1): KAGVTQTPRYLIKTRGQQVTLSCSPISGHRSVSWYQQTPGQGLQFLFEYFSETQRNKGNFPGRFSGRQFSNSRSEMNVSTLELGDSALYLCASSLGTFLNNEQFFGPGTRLTVL.

This clonotype showed up many times. This chain links TRBV12-3 or TRBV12-4 with TRBJ1-2, with 7 bases that match TRBD1. The CDR3 length is 15 residues. The V segment lost 6 bases and the J segment 1 base; nucleotides outside the gene matches: 8. CDR3 sequence (DNA): TGTGCCAGCAGGCCCCGGGACAGAGATAACTATGGCTACACCTTC. It specifies CASRPRDRDNYGYTF.

The rearrangement uses TRBV5-5 and TRBJ1-5; no clear D. CDR3 length: 15 amino acids. In germline, CDR1 is SGHKS, CDR2 YYEKEE (reference sequence). The V and J ends lost 1 base and 2 bases respectively, with 10 bases between them. The CDR3 reads CASSLMPEGNQPQHF. CDR3 nucleotide sequence: TGTGCCAGCAGCTTGATGCCCGAGGGCAATCAGCCCCAGCATTTT. The full variable domain, in which reference TRBV5-5 and TRBJ1-5 provide the parts outside the CDR3, is DAGVTQSPTHLIKTRGQQVTLRCSPISGHKSVSWYQQVLGQGPQFIFQYYEKEERGRGNFPDRFSARQFPNYSSELNVNALLLGDSALYLCASSLMPEGNQPQHFGDGTRLSIL.

Only a few counts were recorded for this clonotype. CDR3 in amino acids: CASLSTSGNWIYEQYF. For the CDR3, the DNA is TGTGCCAGCCTTAGTACTAGCGGGAATTGGATCTACGAGCAGTACTTC. V and J are TRBV4-2 and TRBJ2-7; TRBD2 aligns across 10 bases. The CDR3 runs to 16 residues. Trimming took 8 bases from V and 3 from J; bases not matched to a gene: 13. CDR1 is LGHNA, CDR2 YNFKEQ, per germline.

This chain connects TRBV7-2 to TRBJ2-5; possibly TRBD1 or TRBD2 for D (5 bases each). CDR3 size: 14 residues. V dropped 5 bases and J dropped 7 bases, with 17 bases sitting between them. Germline V lookup: CDR1 SGHTA, CDR2 FQGNSA. The CDR3 DNA sequence: TGTGCCAGCAGCCCCCGGGACGGGATGGTGACCCAGTACTTC. Its translation is CASSPRDGMVTQYF.

In its sample, this clonotype was seen a few times. The chain recombines TRBV27 with TRBJ2-7; no clear D gene. Trimming pared 0 bases from V and 9 bases from J, leaving 12 bases between. This CDR3 comprises 13 residues. Germline-derived CDR1 and CDR2 are MNHEY and SMNVEV (reference sequence). The CDR3 region is CASSLSLVQVQYF. CDR3 nucleotide sequence: TGTGCCAGCAGTTTATCTCTTGTTCAGGTGCAGTACTTC.

The gene calls are TRBV10-3 and TRBJ2-7, with TRBD2 identical over 7 bases. The J segment lost 4 bases and the V segment lost 9 bases, leaving 6 bases of the junction unmatched. Germline V gene sequence: CDR1 ENHRY, CDR2 SYGVKD. This CDR3 region has 12 residues. CDR3 in amino acids: CAIRGGDYEQYF. The CDR3 DNA reads TGTGCCATTAGGGGAGGGGATTACGAGCAGTACTTC.

This clonotype was seen a handful of times. This chain joins TRBV11-2 and TRBJ2-3; 9 bases map to TRBD2. From germline, CDR1 is SGHAT and CDR2 FQNNGV. After removal of 11 bases from V and 1 base from J, the junction contained 10 bases not matched to a gene. CDR3 length: 15 residues. CDR3 amino acids: CASRGGGRGTDTQYF. The CDR3 nucleotides are TGTGCCTCGCGCGGGGGGGGCCGTGGCACAGATACGCAGTATTTT.